This paragraph reports one TCR beta chain. As yet, its antigen is unknown. The data originate from a study of shared clonotypes between healthy human individuals. Turning to the study itself: Serving as donors were a couple of women and three men, whose ages spanned 18 to 49. Plates per donor: three CD4 naive, three CD4 memory, two CD8 naive, one CD8 memory.

In the source study's methods: Filtering differed, since immunoSEQ gave only junction sequences and no quality scores. Using immunoSEQ multiplex PCR, the repertoire was profiled, and TCRdb retains in-frame clones only, with some absent. Clonal size and the V and J genes are those of that table, whereas D and trimming came from the DNA. The sample lists about 680,000 clones, around 72% seen once, with less than 2% in the top ten. Germline-derived CDR1 and CDR2 are MGHDK and SYGVNS. CDR3 length equals 15 residues. V lost 4 bases to trimming and J lost 5 bases; unmatched junction nucleotides: 8. Study outcomes and limitations: Relative to their counterparts shared across all four donors, non-shared clonotypes exhibited diminished generation probabilities.

The J gene is TRBJ2-7, the V gene TRBV25-1; 10 nucleotides match TRBD2. Sequencing used memory CD4+ T cells sorted from blood. The subset here: CD45RA-negative fraction. The source of this sequence is a woman aged 25 to 39 in good health. Written as DNA, the CDR3 is TGTGCCAGCAGTGGAGGACTAGCGGTTTCCGACGAGCAGTACTTC. Its translation is CASSGGLAVSDEQYF.